The clone carrying this T cell receptor (beta chain) showed up just a few times. Memory CD4+ T cells were sorted as CD4+CD45RO+CD25- cells. Full-length variable regions came from constant-region reverse primers plus semi-nested Nested Universal Primer A PCR. TCRdb independently ran MiXCR on the 5' RACE reads; one entry per CDR3 protein. The repertoire holds some 32,000 distinct CDR3 sequences, approximately 25% seen once, with approximately 4.3% in the top ten. The receptor comes from a female donor with breast cancer. Sequencing used memory CD4+ T cells sorted from blood. The subset: memory CD4+ T cells, CD4+CD45RO+CD25-.

The CDR3 sequence: CASSSRDSQSSGNTIYF. In DNA form, the CDR3 reads TGTGCCAGCAGCTCCCGGGACAGTCAATCCTCTGGAAACACCATATATTTT. This chain connects TRBV7-6 to TRBJ1-3; the match to TRBD1 covers 7 bases. The CDR3 runs to 17 residues. V was pared by 4 bases and J by 0 bases, with 9 bases of the junction left unmatched. Germline V lookup: CDR1 SGHVS, CDR2 FNYEAQ. Together with reference TRBV7-6 and TRBJ1-3, the CDR3 gives the full variable domain: GAGVSQSPRYKVTKRGQDVALRCDPISGHVSLYWYRQALGQGPEFLTYFNYEAQQDKSGLPNDRFSAERPEGSISTLTIQRTEQRDSAMYRCASSSRDSQSSGNTIYFGEGSWLTVV.